The 5 T cell receptor beta chains reported below all come from one sample, sequenced in a study of cytomegalovirus exposure and HLA in healthy donors. The PCR had 60 Vbeta and 13 Jbeta primers. Profiled with immunoSEQ multiplex PCR; TCRdb holds only in-frame clones, not every one. The table records 95,000 to 110,000 clones, around 60% of them present only once. The source material was PBMCs. The receptors derive from a woman between 50 and 59 years old in good health and CMV-seronegative.

The rearrangement links TRBV9 to TRBJ2-5; 7 positions agree with TRBD2. This CDR3 spans 14 amino acids. The V and J ends lost 4 bases and 5 bases, in that order; junction bases with no gene match: 8. Germline V gene lookup returns CDR1 SGDLS and CDR2 YYNGEE. For the CDR3, the DNA is TGTGCCAGCAGCCCTGGTTACGGGGGGGAGACCCAGTACTTC. Protein product: CASSPGYGGETQYF.

Points on this clone: This sample includes further DNA sequences coding for the same CDR3. The chain has TRBV7-2 and TRBJ2-2, with D perhaps TRBD1 (5 bases). V dropped 1 base and J dropped 4 bases, with 10 bases sitting between them. This CDR3 has 15 amino acids. The germline V gene encodes CDR1 SGHTA and CDR2 FQGNSA. The CDR3 region is CASSLGQGGTGELFF. CDR3 sequence (DNA): TGTGCCAGCAGCTTAGGGCAGGGCGGCACCGGGGAGCTGTTTTTT. The full variable domain, with the rest looked up from reference TRBV7-2 and TRBJ2-2, is GAGVSQSPSNKVTEKGKDVELRCDPISGHTALYWYRQSLGQGLEFLIYFQGNSAPDKSGLPSDRFSAERTGGSVSTLTIQRTQQEDSAVYLCASSLGQGGTGELFFGEGSRLTVL.

The J gene is TRBJ1-1, the V gene TRBV28; D is uncertain. Trimming stripped 2 bases from V and 4 bases from J, with 11 bases between. Looked up from germline, CDR1 is MDHEN and CDR2 is SYDVKM. The CDR3 consists of 14 residues. CDR3 in amino acids: CASSLPVASTEAFF. The CDR3 region has the DNA TGTGCCAGCAGTTTACCAGTGGCTAGCACTGAAGCTTTCTTT.

This sequence joins TRBV7-2 and TRBJ1-2, with D possibly TRBD1 on 5 matching bases. This CDR3 comprises 14 residues. Germline V gives CDR1 SGHTA, CDR2 FQGNSA. Trimming took 5 bases from V and 5 from J, leaving 15 bases between them. CDR3 protein: CASSTATPGYGYTF. The DNA for the CDR3 is TGTGCCAGCAGCACAGCCACTCCAGGGTATGGCTACACCTTC.

V usage is TRBV9 and J usage is TRBJ2-7, with D perhaps matching TRBD2 (6 bases). CDR3 length: 14 residues. Germline values: CDR1 SGDLS, CDR2 YYNGEE. V lost 0 bases to trimming and J lost 2 bases, with 9 bases between them. The CDR3: CASSVAGLPYEQYF. In DNA, the CDR3 is TGTGCCAGCAGCGTAGCGGGACTTCCCTACGAGCAGTACTTC.